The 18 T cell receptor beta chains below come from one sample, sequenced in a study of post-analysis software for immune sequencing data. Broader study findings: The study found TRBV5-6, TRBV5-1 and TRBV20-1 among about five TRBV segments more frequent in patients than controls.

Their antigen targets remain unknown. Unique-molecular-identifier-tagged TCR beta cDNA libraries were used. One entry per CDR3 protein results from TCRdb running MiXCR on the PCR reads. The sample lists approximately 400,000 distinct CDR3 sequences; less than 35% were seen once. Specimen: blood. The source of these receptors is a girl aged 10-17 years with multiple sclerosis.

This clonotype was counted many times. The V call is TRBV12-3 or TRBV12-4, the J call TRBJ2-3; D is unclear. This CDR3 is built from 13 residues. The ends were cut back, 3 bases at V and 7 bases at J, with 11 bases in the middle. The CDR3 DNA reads TGTGCCAGCAGTTTGGAGTATCTTAATACGCAGTATTTT. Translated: CASSLEYLNTQYF.

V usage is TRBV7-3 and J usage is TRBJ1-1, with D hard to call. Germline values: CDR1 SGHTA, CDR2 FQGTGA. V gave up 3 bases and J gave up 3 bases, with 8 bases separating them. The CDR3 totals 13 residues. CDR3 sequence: CASSFTTDTEAFF. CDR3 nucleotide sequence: TGTGCCAGCAGCTTCACGACGGACACTGAAGCTTTCTTT.

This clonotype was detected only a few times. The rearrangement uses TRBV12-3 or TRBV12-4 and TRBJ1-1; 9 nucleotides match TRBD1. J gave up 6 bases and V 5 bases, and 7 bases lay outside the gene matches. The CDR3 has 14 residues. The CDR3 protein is CASSDGQGSSEAFF. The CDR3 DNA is TGTGCCAGCAGTGACGGACAGGGGAGCTCTGAAGCTTTCTTT.

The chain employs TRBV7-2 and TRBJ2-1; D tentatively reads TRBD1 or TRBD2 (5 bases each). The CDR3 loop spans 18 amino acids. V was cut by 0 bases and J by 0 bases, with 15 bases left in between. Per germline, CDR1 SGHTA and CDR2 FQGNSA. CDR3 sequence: CASSLAGVASSSYNEQFF. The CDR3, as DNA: TGTGCCAGCAGCTTAGCGGGGGTAGCGTCGAGCTCCTACAATGAGCAGTTCTTC. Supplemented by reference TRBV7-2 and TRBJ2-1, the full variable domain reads GAGVSQSPSNKVTEKGKDVELRCDPISGHTALYWYRQSLGQGLEFLIYFQGNSAPDKSGLPSDRFSAERTGGSVSTLTIQRTQQEDSAVYLCASSLAGVASSSYNEQFFGPGTRLTVL.

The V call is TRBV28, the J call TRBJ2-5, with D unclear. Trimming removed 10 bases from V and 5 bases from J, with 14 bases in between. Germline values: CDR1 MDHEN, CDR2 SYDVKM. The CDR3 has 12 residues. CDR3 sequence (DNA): TGTGCCATCATGACCGCGGTGGAGACCCAGTACTTC. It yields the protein CAIMTAVETQYF.

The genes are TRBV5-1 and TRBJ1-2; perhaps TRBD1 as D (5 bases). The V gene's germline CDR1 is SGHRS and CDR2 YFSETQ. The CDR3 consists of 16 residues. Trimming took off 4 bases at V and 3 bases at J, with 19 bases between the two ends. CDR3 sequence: CASSEFGRGSDYGYTF. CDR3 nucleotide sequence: TGCGCCAGCAGCGAATTCGGTAGGGGAAGTGACTATGGCTACACCTTC. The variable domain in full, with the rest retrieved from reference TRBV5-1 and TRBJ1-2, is KAGVTQTPRYLIKTRGQQVTLSCSPISGHRSVSWYQQTPGQGLQFLFEYFSETQRNKGNFPGRFSGRQFSNSRSEMNVSTLELGDSALYLCASSEFGRGSDYGYTFGSGTRLTVV.

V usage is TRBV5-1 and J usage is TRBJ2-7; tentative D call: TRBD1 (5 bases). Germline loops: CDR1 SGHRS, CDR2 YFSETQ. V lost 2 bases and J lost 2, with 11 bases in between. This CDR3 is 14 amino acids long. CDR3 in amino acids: CASSFTGLPYEQYF. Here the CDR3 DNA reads TGCGCCAGCAGCTTCACAGGTCTGCCCTACGAGCAGTACTTC.

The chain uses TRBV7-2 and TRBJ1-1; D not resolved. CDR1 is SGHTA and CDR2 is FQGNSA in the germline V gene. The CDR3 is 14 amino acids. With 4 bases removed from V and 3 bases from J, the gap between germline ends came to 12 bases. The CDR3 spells CASSSDGGHTEAFF. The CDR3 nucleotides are TGTGCCAGCAGCTCGGACGGAGGTCACACTGAAGCTTTCTTT. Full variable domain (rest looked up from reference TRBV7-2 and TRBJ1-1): GAGVSQSPSNKVTEKGKDVELRCDPISGHTALYWYRQSLGQGLEFLIYFQGNSAPDKSGLPSDRFSAERTGGSVSTLTIQRTQQEDSAVYLCASSSDGGHTEAFFGQGTRLTVV.

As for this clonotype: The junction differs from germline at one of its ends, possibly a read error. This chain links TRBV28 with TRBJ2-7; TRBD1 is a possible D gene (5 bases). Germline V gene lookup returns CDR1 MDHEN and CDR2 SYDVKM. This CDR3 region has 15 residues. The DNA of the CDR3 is TGCGCCAGCAGTTTATCAGATCGGCAGGGCTACGAGCAGTACTTC. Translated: CASSLSDRQGYEQYF. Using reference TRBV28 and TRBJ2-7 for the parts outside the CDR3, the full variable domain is DVKVTQSSRYLVKRTGEKVFLECVQDMDHENMFWYRQDPGLGLRLIYFSYDVKMKEKGDIPEGYSVSREKKERFSLILESASTNQTSMYLCASSLSDRQGYEQYFGPGTRLTVT.

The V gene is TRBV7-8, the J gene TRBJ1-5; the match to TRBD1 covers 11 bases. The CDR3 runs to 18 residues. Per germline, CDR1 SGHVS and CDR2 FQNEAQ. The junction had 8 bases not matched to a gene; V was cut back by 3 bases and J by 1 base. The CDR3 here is CASSLGTGGKGSNQPQHF. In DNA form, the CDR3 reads TGTGCCAGCAGCTTGGGGACAGGGGGGAAGGGAAGCAATCAGCCCCAGCATTTT.

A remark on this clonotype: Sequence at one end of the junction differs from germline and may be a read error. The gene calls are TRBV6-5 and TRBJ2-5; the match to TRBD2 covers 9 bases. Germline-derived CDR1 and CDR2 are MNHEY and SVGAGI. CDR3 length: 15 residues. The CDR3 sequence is CAGSYSSGGKETQYF. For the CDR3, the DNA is TGTGCCGGCAGTTACTCCAGCGGGGGGAAAGAGACCCAGTACTTC.

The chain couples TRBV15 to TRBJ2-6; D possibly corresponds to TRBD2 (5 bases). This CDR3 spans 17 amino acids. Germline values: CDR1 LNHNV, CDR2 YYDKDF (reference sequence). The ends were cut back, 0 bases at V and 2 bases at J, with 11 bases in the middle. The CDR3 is CATSRDHRGPGANVLTF. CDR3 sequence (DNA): TGTGCCACCAGCAGAGATCATCGGGGTCCTGGGGCCAACGTCCTGACTTTC. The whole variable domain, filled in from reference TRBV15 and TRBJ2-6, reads DAMVIQNPRYQVTQFGKPVTLSCSQTLNHNVMYWYQQKSSQAPKLLFHYYDKDFNNEADTPDNFQSRRPNTSFCFLDIRSPGLGDTAMYLCATSRDHRGPGANVLTFGAGSRLTVL.

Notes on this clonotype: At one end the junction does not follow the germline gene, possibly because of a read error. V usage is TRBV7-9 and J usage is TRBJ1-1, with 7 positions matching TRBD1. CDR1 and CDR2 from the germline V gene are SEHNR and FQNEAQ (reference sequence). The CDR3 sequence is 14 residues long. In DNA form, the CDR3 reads TGTGCCAGCAGCCCCGATCTAGGGGGCACTGAAACTTTCTTT. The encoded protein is CASSPDLGGTETFF.

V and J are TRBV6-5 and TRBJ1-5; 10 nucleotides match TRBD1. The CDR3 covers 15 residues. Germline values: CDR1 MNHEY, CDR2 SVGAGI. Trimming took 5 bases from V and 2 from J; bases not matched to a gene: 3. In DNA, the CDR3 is TGTGCCAGCAGTGCCGGGACAGGGGGCAATCAGCCCCAGCATTTT. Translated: CASSAGTGGNQPQHF.

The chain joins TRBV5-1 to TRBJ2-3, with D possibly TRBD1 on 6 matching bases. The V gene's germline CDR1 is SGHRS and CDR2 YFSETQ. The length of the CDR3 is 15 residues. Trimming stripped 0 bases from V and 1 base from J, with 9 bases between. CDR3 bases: TGCGCCAGCAGCTTGGGACAGGCGCGCACAGATACGCAGTATTTT. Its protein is CASSLGQARTDTQYF.

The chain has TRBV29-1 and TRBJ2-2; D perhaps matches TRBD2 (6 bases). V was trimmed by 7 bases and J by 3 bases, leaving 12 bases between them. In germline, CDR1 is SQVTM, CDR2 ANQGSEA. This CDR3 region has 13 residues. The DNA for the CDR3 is TGCAGCGCTGAGGGGACTGACACCGGGGAGCTGTTTTTT. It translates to CSAEGTDTGELFF.

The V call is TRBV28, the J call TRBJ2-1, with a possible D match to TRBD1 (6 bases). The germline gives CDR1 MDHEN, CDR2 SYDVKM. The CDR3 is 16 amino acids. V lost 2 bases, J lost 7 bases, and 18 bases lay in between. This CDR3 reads CASSLQGSTSRNEQFF. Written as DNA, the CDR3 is TGTGCCAGCAGTTTACAGGGGTCCACATCGAGGAATGAGCAGTTCTTC.

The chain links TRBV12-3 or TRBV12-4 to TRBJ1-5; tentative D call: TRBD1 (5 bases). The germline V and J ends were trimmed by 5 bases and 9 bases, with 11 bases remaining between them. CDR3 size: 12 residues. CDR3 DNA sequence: TGTGCCAGCAGTACCCTCGGGGGGCCCCAGCATTTT. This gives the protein CASSTLGGPQHF.